This TCR beta chain was obtained from a study of response to subunit inactivated influenza vaccine. Study observations and caveats: It was the authors' suggestion that each seasonal influenza vaccination recruits few new T cells.

There are a few counts of this clonotype. Its target is not known. The CDR3 extends over 14 amino acids. Germline CDR1 reads MNHEY; CDR2 reads SVGEGT. Trimming took off 5 bases at V and 2 bases at J, with 13 bases between the two ends. TCRdb redid the calling of the RT-PCR reads with MiXCR, one entry per CDR3 protein. The table has fewer than 700,000 distinct CDR3 sequences, 13% seen once; the top ten hold around 12%. The J gene is TRBJ2-7, the V gene TRBV6-2 or TRBV6-3; D gene unclear. The specimen comprised PBMCs from blood, sampled 40 to 50 days after vaccination. The origin of this receptor is a man between 45 and 60 years old who received an inactivated influenza vaccine. In nucleotides, the CDR3 is TGTGCCAGCAGTCACATGACAAATACCTACGAGCAGTACTTC. This translates into CASSHMTNTYEQYF.